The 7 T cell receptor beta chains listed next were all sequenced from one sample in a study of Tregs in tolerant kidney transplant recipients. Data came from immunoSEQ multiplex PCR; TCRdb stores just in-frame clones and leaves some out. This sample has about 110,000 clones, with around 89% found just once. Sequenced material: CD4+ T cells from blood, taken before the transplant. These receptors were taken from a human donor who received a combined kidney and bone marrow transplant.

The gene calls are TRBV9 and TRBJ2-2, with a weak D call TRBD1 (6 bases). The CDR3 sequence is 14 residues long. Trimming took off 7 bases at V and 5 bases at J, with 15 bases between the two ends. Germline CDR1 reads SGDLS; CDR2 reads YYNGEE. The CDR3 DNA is TGTGCCAGCGGAAGGGGGTTTGGGACCGGGGAGCTGTTTTTT. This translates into CASGRGFGTGELFF.

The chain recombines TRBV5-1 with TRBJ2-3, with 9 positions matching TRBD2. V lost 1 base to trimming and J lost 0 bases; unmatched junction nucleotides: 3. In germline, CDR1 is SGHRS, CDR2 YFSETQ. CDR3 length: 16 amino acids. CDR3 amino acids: CASSLSLAGSTDTQYF. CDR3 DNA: TGCGCCAGCAGCTTGAGCCTAGCGGGGAGCACAGATACGCAGTATTTT.

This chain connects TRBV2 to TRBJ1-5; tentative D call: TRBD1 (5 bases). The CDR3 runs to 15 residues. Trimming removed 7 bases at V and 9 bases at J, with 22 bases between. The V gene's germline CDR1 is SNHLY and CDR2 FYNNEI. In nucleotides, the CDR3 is TGTGCCAGCACCGAAGGTGGGCCGGGGGGTCGGCCCCAGCATTTT. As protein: CASTEGGPGGRPQHF.

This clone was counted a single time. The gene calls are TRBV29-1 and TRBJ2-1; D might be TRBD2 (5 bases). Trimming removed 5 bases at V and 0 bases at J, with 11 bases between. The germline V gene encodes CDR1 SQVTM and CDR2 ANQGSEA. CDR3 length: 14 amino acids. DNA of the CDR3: TGCAGCGTTCCAAGCGGTGGCTCCTACAATGAGCAGTTCTTC. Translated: CSVPSGGSYNEQFF.

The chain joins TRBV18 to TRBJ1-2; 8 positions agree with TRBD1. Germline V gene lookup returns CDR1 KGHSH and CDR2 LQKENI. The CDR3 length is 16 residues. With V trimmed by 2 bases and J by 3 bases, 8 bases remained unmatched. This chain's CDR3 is CASSPIMTGADYGYTF. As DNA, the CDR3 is TGTGCCAGCTCACCAATCATGACAGGGGCTGACTATGGCTACACCTTC.

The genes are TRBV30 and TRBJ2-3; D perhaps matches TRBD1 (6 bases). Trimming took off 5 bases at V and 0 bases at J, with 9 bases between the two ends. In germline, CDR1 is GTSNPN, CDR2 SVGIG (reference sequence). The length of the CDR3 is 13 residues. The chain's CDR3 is CAWDRSSTDTQYF. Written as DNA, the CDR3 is TGTGCCTGGGACAGGTCGAGCACAGATACGCAGTATTTT.

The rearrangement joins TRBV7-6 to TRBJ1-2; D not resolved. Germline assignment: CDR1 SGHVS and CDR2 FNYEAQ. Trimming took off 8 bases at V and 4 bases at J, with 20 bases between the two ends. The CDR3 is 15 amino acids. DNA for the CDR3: TGTGCCAGCCGAGACCTCGGCGGAGGAATCTATGGCTACACCTTC. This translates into CASRDLGGGIYGYTF. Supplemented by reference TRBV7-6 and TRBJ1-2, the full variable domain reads GAGVSQSPRYKVTKRGQDVALRCDPISGHVSLYWYRQALGQGPEFLTYFNYEAQQDKSGLPNDRFSAERPEGSISTLTIQRTEQRDSAMYRCASRDLGGGIYGYTFGSGTRLTVV.